Given below is one T cell receptor (beta chain) in context. Its antigen is undetermined. TEMRA cells were FACS-enriched, and CD8+ and CD4+ T cells were isolated negatively. The sample originates from a study of CD8 T cells in Susac syndrome. Notes on the study in general: By the study's own acknowledgment, its TCR sequencing and HLA analysis included relatively few individuals.

Random-hexamer reverse transcription was applied to about 0.5 to 1 ug RNA. The method of amplification for TCR beta CDR3 was immunoSEQ multiplex PCR, covering 54 Vbeta and 13 Jbeta. TCRdb reprocessed the immunoSEQ multiplex PCR reads via MiXCR and lists one record per CDR3 protein. The data contain about 83,000 distinct CDR3 sequences, approximately 96% of them singletons. The sequence was collected from a human donor with Susac syndrome. The sequencing sample was made of CD8+ T cells from PBMCs.

The CDR3 reads CSARDRSTIEQYF. The CDR3, as DNA: TGCAGTGCTAGAGATAGGTCGACTATCGAGCAGTACTTC. The rearrangement joins TRBV20-1 to TRBJ2-7, with D possibly matching TRBD2 (5 bases). This CDR3 is built from 13 residues. Trimming pared 0 bases from V and 6 bases from J, leaving 12 bases between. Germline V gene sequence: CDR1 DFQATT, CDR2 SNEGSKA (reference sequence).